These 30 T cell receptor beta chains were sequenced from one sample in a study of cytomegalovirus exposure and HLA in healthy donors. The PCR made use of 60 Vbeta and 13 Jbeta primers. Generated by immunoSEQ multiplex PCR, the TCRdb table keeps only in-frame clones and is missing some. The sample holds over 150,000 clones; around 83% are singletons and the top ten take approximately 2.5%. Sequencing was performed on PBMCs. These receptors originate from a man aged 25-45 years in good health and CMV-seropositive.

CDR3 nucleotides: TGTGCCAGCAGTACTATTGCCACTGAAGCTTTCTTT. Protein sequence: CASSTIATEAFF. V and J are TRBV28 and TRBJ1-1; no definite D call. V was trimmed by 5 bases and J by 4 bases, leaving 8 bases between them. The CDR3 runs to 12 residues. Germline V gene lookup returns CDR1 MDHEN and CDR2 SYDVKM.

This rearrangement joins TRBV27 to TRBJ1-5, with 7 bases fitting TRBD1. CDR3 length: 15 residues. The ends lost 7 bases at V and 3 bases at J; junction bases unmatched: 9. Germline CDR1 reads MNHEY; CDR2 reads SMNVEV (reference sequence). The CDR3 protein is CASKALQGPNQPQHF. The DNA for the CDR3 is TGTGCCAGCAAGGCCCTACAGGGGCCCAATCAGCCCCAGCATTTT.

The rearrangement joins TRBV4-2 to TRBJ1-1, with D unclear. Trimming left V 0 bases short and J 10 bases short, with 15 bases between. Per germline, CDR1 LGHNA and CDR2 YNFKEQ. The CDR3 consists of 14 residues. The CDR3 DNA follows: TGTGCCAGCAGCCAAGAGGGTGTTGGGAGAGGAGCTTTCTTT. It specifies CASSQEGVGRGAFF.

This sequence joins TRBV7-2 and TRBJ1-1; no reliable D call. The V gene's germline CDR1 is SGHTA and CDR2 FQGNSA. V shed 0 bases and J shed 4 bases, with 6 bases lying between them. The CDR3 runs 13 residues. This chain's CDR3 is CASSLASGTEAFF. For the CDR3, the DNA is TGTGCCAGCAGCTTAGCGTCCGGCACTGAAGCTTTCTTT.

J is TRBJ2-2 and V is TRBV2; D perhaps matches TRBD1 (6 bases). Germline lookup yields CDR1 SNHLY and CDR2 FYNNEI. V lost 11 bases and J lost 6, with 13 bases in between. The CDR3 covers 12 residues. The CDR3 reads CAGWAGAGELFF. CDR3 coding DNA: TGTGCCGGGTGGGCAGGGGCCGGGGAGCTGTTTTTT.

CDR3 in DNA: TGTGCCAGTAGTATAGATCCCGCAGGGCTGGGCACAGATACGCAGTATTTT. Amino acid sequence: CASSIDPAGLGTDTQYF. The chain joins TRBV19 to TRBJ2-3, with a weak D call TRBD1 (5 bases). This CDR3 has 17 amino acids. CDR1 is LNHDA, CDR2 SQIVND, per germline (reference sequence). V lost 0 bases and J lost 1, with 14 bases in between.

The chain carries TRBV7-2 and TRBJ1-5; tentatively, D is TRBD1 (6 bases). Trimming cost V 5 bases and J 3 bases, with 8 bases left between them. The CDR3 length is 13 residues. The germline V gene encodes CDR1 SGHTA and CDR2 FQGNSA. As DNA, the CDR3 is TGTGCCAGCAGCGCAGGGGTCAATCAGCCCCAGCATTTT. This encodes CASSAGVNQPQHF. The full variable domain, in which reference TRBV7-2 and TRBJ1-5 provide the parts outside the CDR3, is GAGVSQSPSNKVTEKGKDVELRCDPISGHTALYWYRQSLGQGLEFLIYFQGNSAPDKSGLPSDRFSAERTGGSVSTLTIQRTQQEDSAVYLCASSAGVNQPQHFGDGTRLSIL.

The rearrangement uses TRBV7-2 and TRBJ2-5; 7 bases fit TRBD2. The germline CDR1 and CDR2 sequences are SGHTA and FQGNSA. Germline trimming cut 2 bases from V and 7 bases from J; bases unmatched to any gene: 13. The CDR3 consists of 16 residues. CDR3 sequence reads: CASSLLPSGDPGTQYF. Here the CDR3 DNA reads TGTGCCAGCAGCTTACTGCCTAGCGGAGATCCGGGGACCCAGTACTTC.

The chain employs TRBV4-2 and TRBJ2-5; 7 bases match TRBD2. The germline V gene encodes CDR1 LGHNA and CDR2 YNFKEQ. V was pared by 1 base and J by 6 bases, with 5 bases of the junction left unmatched. This CDR3 is built from 14 residues. CDR3 loop: CASSQGTRSQTQYF. The DNA for the CDR3 is TGTGCCAGCAGCCAAGGGACTAGGAGTCAGACCCAGTACTTC.

This chain uses TRBV18 with TRBJ2-5, with D perhaps matching TRBD1 (6 bases). V lost 6 bases and J lost 1, with 9 bases in between. Looked up from germline, CDR1 is KGHSH and CDR2 is LQKENI. This CDR3 is 13 amino acids long. This CDR3 reads CASSRDIQETQYF. CDR3 nucleotide sequence: TGTGCCAGCTCTAGGGACATCCAAGAGACCCAGTACTTC.

The chain couples TRBV5-4 to TRBJ1-4, with TRBD1 matching 8 bases. The CDR3 sequence is 13 residues long. CDR1 and CDR2 from the germline V gene are SGHNT and YYREEE (reference sequence). With V trimmed by 4 bases and J by 8 bases, 4 bases remained unmatched. CDR3 sequence: CASSDRGKEKLFF. For the CDR3, the DNA is TGTGCCAGCAGCGACAGGGGAAAAGAAAAACTGTTTTTT.

The CDR3 spells CASSQYPSGRATDTQYF. The CDR3 coding sequence is TGCGCCAGCAGCCAATATCCTAGCGGGAGGGCCACGGATACGCAGTATTTT. The chain has TRBV4-3 and TRBJ2-3; 12 nucleotides align to TRBD2. CDR3 length: 17 amino acids. J gave up 6 bases and V 2 bases, and 9 bases lay outside the gene matches. The germline V gene encodes CDR1 LGHNA and CDR2 YSLEER.

In nucleotides, the CDR3 is TGTGCCATCAGTGATGGGACAGGGTTCCCGAATGAAAAACTGTTTTTT. The encoded protein is CAISDGTGFPNEKLFF. The chain recombines TRBV10-3 with TRBJ1-4; 9 bases fit TRBD1. Germline CDR1 is ENHRY and CDR2 is SYGVKD. There are 16 residues in the CDR3. Trimming took 3 bases from V and 5 from J; bases not matched to a gene: 7.

V gene TRBV15 combines with J gene TRBJ2-7; D gene unclear. The V end lost 3 bases, the J end lost 1 base, and 10 bases lay between the germline ends. This CDR3 region has 14 residues. The germline V gene encodes CDR1 LNHNV and CDR2 YYDKDF (reference sequence). The CDR3 loop reads CATSSDLVSYEQYV. CDR3 DNA sequence: TGTGCCACCAGCAGTGACTTAGTTTCCTACGAGCAGTACGTC.

The rearrangement uses TRBV9 and TRBJ2-1; TRBD2 is a possible D gene (6 bases). The ends were cut back, 0 bases at V and 6 bases at J, with 13 bases in the middle. Germline CDR1 and CDR2: SGDLS and YYNGEE. The CDR3 runs 15 residues. In DNA, the CDR3 is TGTGCCAGCAGCGTAGCCCGCTCCGGGGGCAATGAGCAGTTCTTC. Amino acids: CASSVARSGGNEQFF.

V gene TRBV5-8 combines with J gene TRBJ2-5; 13 bases are a match to TRBD2. J was trimmed by 1 base and V by 0 bases; bases with no gene match: 9. In germline, CDR1 is SGHTS, CDR2 YDEGEE. The CDR3 runs 19 residues. The CDR3 reads CASSLALGLAGVGQETQYF. CDR3 sequence (DNA): TGTGCCAGCAGCTTGGCGCTTGGACTAGCGGGAGTTGGCCAAGAGACCCAGTACTTC.

The rearrangement links TRBV7-2 to TRBJ2-7; 11 positions match TRBD2. The CDR3 totals 17 residues. V lost 4 bases and J lost 1; bases outside the gene matches: 9. Germline-derived CDR1 and CDR2 are SGHTA and FQGNSA. The CDR3 DNA is TGTGCCAGCAGCTCCGGACTAGCGGGTAAGGGGTCCTACGAGCAGTACTTC. This translates into CASSSGLAGKGSYEQYF.

This clone was counted a few times. The chain carries TRBV5-1 and TRBJ1-2; tentatively, D is TRBD1 (6 bases). V was shortened by 0 bases and J by 4 bases, with 10 bases between the two germline ends. The CDR3 runs to 14 residues. The V gene's germline CDR1 is SGHRS and CDR2 YFSETQ. CDR3 in amino acids: CASSLAPGAYGYTF. DNA of the CDR3: TGCGCCAGCAGCTTGGCCCCAGGGGCCTATGGCTACACCTTC.

J is TRBJ1-2 and V is TRBV10-3; 9 bases fit TRBD1. The germline CDR1 and CDR2 sequences are ENHRY and SYGVKD. The CDR3 is 13 amino acids. Trimming took 10 bases from V and 7 from J; bases not matched to a gene: 10. CDR3 region: CATTRGTGSGYTF. The CDR3 coding sequence is TGTGCCACCACACGTGGGACAGGGTCTGGCTACACCTTC.

This rearrangement joins TRBV4-3 to TRBJ2-7; TRBD2 is a possible D gene (6 bases). Germline CDR1 reads LGHNA; CDR2 reads YSLEER. The CDR3 runs 15 residues. The germline V and J ends were trimmed by 1 base and 2 bases, with 12 bases remaining between them. CDR3 bases: TGCGCCAGCAGCCAAGCGAGGGGAGGAACCTACGAGCAGTACTTC. As protein: CASSQARGGTYEQYF.

This chain links TRBV5-4 with TRBJ2-1, with a weak D call TRBD2 (6 bases). The CDR3 has 17 amino acids. Germline CDR1 reads SGHNT; CDR2 reads YYREEE (reference sequence). V lost 0 bases and J lost 4, with 17 bases in between. For the CDR3, the DNA is TGTGCCAGCAGCTTGGCATGGGGGACTCGGGAGTACAATGAGCAGTTCTTC. Translation gives CASSLAWGTREYNEQFF. The entire variable domain, with the rest obtained from reference TRBV5-4 and TRBJ2-1, is as follows: ETGVTQSPTHLIKTRGQQVTLRCSSQSGHNTVSWYQQALGQGPQFIFQYYREEENGRGNFPPRFSGLQFPNYSSELNVNALELDDSALYLCASSLAWGTREYNEQFFGPGTRLTVL.

The table lists this clone with many counts. The V call is TRBV25-1, the J call TRBJ1-2; D ambiguous. The CDR3 is 13 residues long. Germline V gene sequence: CDR1 MGHDK, CDR2 SYGVNS. Trimming cost V 4 bases and J 7 bases, with 13 bases left between them. CDR3 sequence reads: CASSVSVSGGYTF. CDR3 DNA sequence: TGTGCCAGCAGTGTATCTGTGTCAGGTGGCTACACCTTC.

The chain is built from TRBV5-1 and TRBJ2-5; perhaps TRBD1 as D (6 bases). The CDR3 totals 14 residues. V was shortened by 1 base and J by 5 bases, with 12 bases between the two germline ends. The germline CDR1 and CDR2 sequences are SGHRS and YFSETQ. The CDR3 DNA is TGCGCCAGCAGCTTGATCCCACAGGGCGAGACCCAGTACTTC. Translation gives CASSLIPQGETQYF. Using reference TRBV5-1 and TRBJ2-5 for the parts outside the CDR3, the full variable domain is KAGVTQTPRYLIKTRGQQVTLSCSPISGHRSVSWYQQTPGQGLQFLFEYFSETQRNKGNFPGRFSGRQFSNSRSEMNVSTLELGDSALYLCASSLIPQGETQYFGPGTRLLVL.

V usage is TRBV10-3 and J usage is TRBJ2-2, with 7 bases matching TRBD2. Germline CDR1 reads ENHRY; CDR2 reads SYGVKD. The CDR3 length is 14 residues. V dropped 11 bases and J dropped 5; count of bases not matched to a gene: 11. CDR3 sequence reads: CASALAEGTGELFF. The CDR3 nucleotides read TGTGCCTCTGCTCTAGCGGAGGGGACCGGGGAGCTGTTTTTT.

This sequence joins TRBV27 and TRBJ2-1, with TRBD1 identical over 7 bases. V trimming: 7 bases; J trimming: 8 bases; junction bases outside the gene matches: 11. Germline V lookup: CDR1 MNHEY, CDR2 SMNVEV (reference sequence). The CDR3 loop spans 14 amino acids. The CDR3 sequence: CASTFDRDSDEQFF. The CDR3 nucleotides read TGTGCCAGCACCTTCGACAGGGATAGCGATGAGCAGTTCTTC.

The V and J genes are TRBV11-2 and TRBJ2-2; weak D call: TRBD1 (6 bases). The CDR3 runs to 17 residues. V was cut by 10 bases and J by 0 bases, with 21 bases left in between. The germline CDR1 and CDR2 sequences are SGHAT and FQNNGV. The CDR3 spells CAIVRPWGPTNTGELFF. The CDR3 DNA follows: TGTGCCATCGTCCGGCCATGGGGGCCAACGAACACCGGGGAGCTGTTTTTT.

The chain couples TRBV28 to TRBJ2-5; possible D gene TRBD2, 5 bases. V lost 6 bases to trimming and J lost 1 base, with 12 bases between them. This CDR3 contains 14 residues. Germline lookup yields CDR1 MDHEN and CDR2 SYDVKM. CDR3 region: CASSDYWAQETQYF. As DNA, the CDR3 is TGTGCCAGCAGCGACTACTGGGCCCAAGAGACCCAGTACTTC.

This chain connects TRBV5-5 to TRBJ2-1; 11 bases are a match to TRBD2. The CDR3 length is 18 residues. Trimming removed 3 bases from V and 2 bases from J; junction bases left unmatched: 10. Germline CDR1 and CDR2: SGHKS and YYEKEE (reference sequence). This CDR3 reads CASSSGTSGRGAYNEQFF. The CDR3 DNA is TGTGCCAGCAGCTCGGGGACTAGCGGCCGAGGCGCCTACAATGAGCAGTTCTTC.

The V call is TRBV9, the J call TRBJ2-2; 10 nucleotides line up with TRBD2. V shed 4 bases, J shed 6 bases, and the junction held 6 bases outside the gene matches. CDR3 size: 15 residues. Germline CDR1 is SGDLS and CDR2 is YYNGEE. CDR3 region: CASSPVLAGSGELFF. The CDR3, as DNA: TGTGCCAGCAGCCCCGTACTAGCGGGGTCCGGGGAGCTGTTTTTT.

The gene calls are TRBV7-2 and TRBJ2-3; D possibly corresponds to TRBD1 (6 bases). This CDR3 has 15 residues. V was clipped by 5 bases and J by 1 base, with 13 bases between them. Germline V gene sequence: CDR1 SGHTA, CDR2 FQGNSA. The CDR3 DNA sequence: TGTGCCAGCAGCGTGACAGGCAGGGGCACAGATACGCAGTATTTT. Protein: CASSVTGRGTDTQYF.